Sequencing of this TCR beta chain was carried out in a study of radiation and T cells in renal cell carcinoma. V was shortened by 10 bases and J by 2 bases, with 17 bases between the two germline ends. The CDR3 totals 14 residues. Germline CDR1 LNHDA, CDR2 SQIVND (reference sequence). Notes on the study in general: In blood, top tumor clones expanded by 2 weeks, shrinking by 4. Pretreatment tumor biopsies were lacking, so baseline clonotypes are unknown.

Here immunoSEQ multiplex PCR was the method, and the copy in TCRdb shows in-frame clones only, minus some. The repertoire includes 80,000 or so clones, around 89% of them detected once, and 5% to 7.5% sits in the top ten. Time point reported: blood 4 weeks post-SBRT, at nephrectomy. The treatment is: 15 Gy SBRT to primary tumor, nephrectomy 4 weeks later. Points on this clone: The antigen is undetermined.

Sequenced here: blood, sampled from a patient whose treatment included radiotherapy and nephrectomy. This rearrangement joins TRBV19 to TRBJ1-1; D ambiguous. This TCR came from a woman aged 70-85 years with renal cell carcinoma. The CDR3 loop is CATVSGSFNTEAFF. As DNA, the CDR3 is TGTGCCACCGTTTCGGGCAGTTTTAACACTGAAGCTTTCTTT.